These 23 T cell receptor beta chains share one sample of origin, sequenced in a study of early T cells in non-severe SARS-CoV-2 infection. One entry per CDR3 protein results from TCRdb running MiXCR on the 5' RACE reads. The data hold roughly 38,000 distinct CDR3 sequences, with 5.8% observed a single time. Sequenced sample: whole blood. Receptor source: an adult who was a healthcare worker with PCR-confirmed SARS-CoV-2 infection or an uninfected control (not recorded which).

This clonotype came up many times. The V call is TRBV5-1, the J call TRBJ2-7, with 9 bases lining up with TRBD1. This CDR3 is 16 amino acids long. Germline V lookup: CDR1 SGHRS, CDR2 YFSETQ. V trimming: 0 bases; J trimming: 7 bases; junction bases outside the gene matches: 11. In nucleotides, the CDR3 is TGCGCCAGCAGCTTGGACACCGGGACAGGGAATGTTGAGCAGTACTTC. The encoded protein is CASSLDTGTGNVEQYF.

The table lists this clonotype with many counts. The V gene is TRBV2, the J gene TRBJ2-1, with 9 bases identical to TRBD2. With 7 bases clipped from V and 9 bases from J, the junction kept 7 bases outside the gene matches. Germline CDR1 SNHLY, CDR2 FYNNEI. CDR3 length: 13 amino acids. CDR3 sequence (DNA): TGTGCCAGCAATGCGGGAGGGCCGGGTGAGCAGTTCTTC. This codes for CASNAGGPGEQFF.

This clonotype occurred many times. The chain combines TRBV27 with TRBJ2-4, with a weak D call TRBD2 (6 bases). The CDR3 loop spans 14 amino acids. V was pared by 7 bases and J by 6 bases, with 16 bases between. CDR1 and CDR2 (germline): MNHEY, SMNVEV (reference sequence). In DNA, the CDR3 is TGTGCCAGCACCAACTCGGGACTGCCAAACATTCAGTACTTC. This sequence encodes CASTNSGLPNIQYF.

This clonotype was counted many times. The chain recombines TRBV7-2 with TRBJ2-1; D might be TRBD1 (6 bases). The CDR3 runs 13 residues. Between the trimmed V and J ends, which lost 5 bases and 6 bases, there was a span of 11 bases. CDR1 SGHTA and CDR2 FQGNSA come from the germline V gene. CDR3 bases: TGTGCCAGCAGCCTTACAGGGATCAATGAGCAGTTCTTC. Encoded protein: CASSLTGINEQFF.

This chain joins TRBV11-2 and TRBJ1-2, with D maybe TRBD1 (5 bases). This CDR3 comprises 13 residues. Trimming stripped 3 bases from V and 4 bases from J, with 9 bases between. CDR1 is SGHAT and CDR2 is FQNNGV in the germline V gene. The CDR3 loop is CASSFGTAYGYTF. DNA of the CDR3: TGTGCCAGCAGCTTTGGGACGGCCTATGGCTACACCTTC.

This clonotype has at least ten counts. This chain uses TRBV9 with TRBJ2-7; 8 nucleotides line up with TRBD1. The germline V gene encodes CDR1 SGDLS and CDR2 YYNGEE. V lost 2 bases to trimming and J lost 4 bases; unmatched junction nucleotides: 5. This CDR3 contains 14 residues. Written as DNA, the CDR3 is TGTGCCAGCAGCGTGGAGACAGGGGCGTACGAGCAGTACTTC. Its translation: CASSVETGAYEQYF.

This clonotype was detected many times. At one boundary the junction diverges from the germline segment, which might be a read error. As DNA, the CDR3 is TGTGCCAGTAATATAGGTTTTCAGCCCCAGCATTTT. Protein: CASNIGFQPQHF. This chain joins TRBV19 and TRBJ1-5; D unresolved. The CDR3 sequence is 12 residues long. Germline V gene sequence: CDR1 LNHDA, CDR2 SQIVND (reference sequence).

This clonotype counts as medium-sized (0.01 to 0.1%). The chain combines TRBV3-1 with TRBJ1-1; 9 nucleotides match TRBD1. The germline CDR1 and CDR2 sequences are LGHDT and YNNKEL (reference sequence). There are 14 residues in the CDR3. V was pared by 5 bases and J by 8 bases, with 9 bases of the junction left unmatched. The CDR3 coding sequence is TGTGCCAGCAGCTTCTCCCTTGGACAGGGGGAAGCTTTCTTT. This codes for CASSFSLGQGEAFF.

This clonotype occurred many times. This sequence joins TRBV6-5 and TRBJ2-5, with no clear D. The germline gives CDR1 MNHEY, CDR2 SVGAGI. This CDR3 contains 14 residues. Trimming removed 5 bases from V and 5 bases from J, with 15 bases in between. CDR3 amino acids: CASSHRHGMETQYF. In nucleotides, the CDR3 is TGTGCCAGCAGTCACCGACACGGAATGGAGACCCAGTACTTC.

This clonotype is judged medium-sized (0.01 to 0.1%). The chain combines TRBV2 with TRBJ2-3; tentative D call: TRBD2 (5 bases). CDR1 and CDR2 (germline): SNHLY, FYNNEI. The CDR3 consists of 14 residues. V shed 1 base and J shed 1 base, with 6 bases lying between them. CDR3 nucleotides: TGTGCCAGCAGTGAAGGGCGGGGCACAGATACGCAGTATTTT. It translates to CASSEGRGTDTQYF. Combining the CDR3 with reference TRBV2 and TRBJ2-3 gives the whole variable domain EPEVTQTPSHQVTQMGQEVILRCVPISNHLYFYWYRQILGQKVEFLVSFYNNEISEKSEIFDDQFSVERPDGSNFTLKIRSTKLEDSAMYFCASSEGRGTDTQYFGPGTRLTVL.

This clonotype was recorded many times. The chain joins TRBV29-1 to TRBJ2-7; 8 positions agree with TRBD1. This CDR3 is built from 14 residues. The germline CDR1 and CDR2 sequences are SQVTM and ANQGSEA. V lost 7 bases and J lost 1; bases outside the gene matches: 9. CDR3 DNA sequence: TGCAGCGGTATATTCCGGGACAGGTCCTACGAGCAGTACTTC. As protein: CSGIFRDRSYEQYF.

This clonotype has at least ten counts. The chain combines TRBV5-4 with TRBJ2-1; D gene unclear. In germline, CDR1 is SGHNT, CDR2 YYREEE (reference sequence). Trimming took 4 bases from V and 7 from J, leaving 9 bases between them. CDR3 size: 12 residues. The CDR3 nucleotides read TGTGCCAGCAGCAGGGAATTGAATGAGCAGTTCTTC. Translating gives CASSRELNEQFF.

This clonotype showed up many times. The gene calls are TRBV6-2 or TRBV6-3 and TRBJ2-4; D is unclear. In germline, CDR1 is MNHEY, CDR2 SVGEGT. CDR3 size: 14 residues. Trimming left V 11 bases short and J 0 bases short, with 14 bases between. In DNA form, the CDR3 reads TGTGCCGCCCGAGAACCAGGAGCCAAAAACATTCAGTACTTC. This codes for CAAREPGAKNIQYF.

There are a few counts of this clonotype. The chain's CDR3 is CSASRGLGNTEAFF. The CDR3 bases are TGCAGTGCTAGTCGAGGACTAGGGAACACTGAAGCTTTCTTT. The chain employs TRBV20-1 and TRBJ1-1; no reliable D call. In germline, CDR1 is DFQATT, CDR2 SNEGSKA (reference sequence). The CDR3 is 14 amino acids. Trimming cost V 3 bases and J 1 base, with 12 bases left between them.

At least ten counts were recorded for this clonotype. The gene calls are TRBV7-9 and TRBJ2-7; 8 bases fit TRBD2. The trim removed 7 bases at V and 4 bases at J, leaving 12 bases unmatched. The germline V gene has CDR1 SEHNR and CDR2 FQNEAQ (reference sequence). The CDR3 spans 15 residues. The CDR3 nucleotides are TGTGCCAGCACCATTCAGCTAGCGGGCCGGTACGAGCAGTACTTC. Translated: CASTIQLAGRYEQYF.

This clonotype was observed many times. The chain employs TRBV27 and TRBJ2-1, with TRBD2 matching 10 bases. The germline CDR1 and CDR2 sequences are MNHEY and SMNVEV (reference sequence). The CDR3 covers 14 residues. V shed 6 bases, J shed 6 bases, and the junction held 5 bases outside the gene matches. The DNA for the CDR3 is TGTGCCAGCAGCGCCGGGACTAGCGCCAATGAGCAGTTCTTC. It is translated as CASSAGTSANEQFF.

This clonotype came up many times. This sequence joins TRBV10-2 and TRBJ1-2; D remains ambiguous. The germline CDR1 and CDR2 sequences are WSHSY and SAAADI. The CDR3 runs to 15 residues. V was trimmed by 5 bases and J by 4 bases, leaving 17 bases between them. The DNA for the CDR3 is TGCGCCAGCAGTTCACCAGATAGGGTTAGCTATGGCTACACCTTC. Translated, it gives CASSSPDRVSYGYTF.

This clonotype was counted at least ten times. This chain joins TRBV5-1 and TRBJ1-5; D remains unclear. Trimming removed 0 bases at V and 3 bases at J, with 10 bases between. The germline V gene encodes CDR1 SGHRS and CDR2 YFSETQ. The CDR3 runs to 15 residues. The CDR3 here is CASSLVSGPNQPQHF. Here the CDR3 DNA reads TGCGCCAGCAGCTTGGTATCCGGGCCCAATCAGCCCCAGCATTTT.

This clonotype was found a few times. The chain uses TRBV14 and TRBJ1-2; no reliable D call. The V and J ends lost 0 bases and 6 bases respectively, with 11 bases between them. The V gene's germline CDR1 is SGHDN and CDR2 FVKESK. This CDR3 has 14 amino acids. Written as DNA, the CDR3 is TGTGCCAGCAGCCAAGAAGTGCCCGTCGATGGCTACACCTTC. Its protein is CASSQEVPVDGYTF.

In this sample, this clonotype turned up many times. The rearrangement uses TRBV11-1 and TRBJ2-7; no clear D gene. Germline CDR1 reads SGHAT; CDR2 reads FQDESV (reference sequence). V was cut by 5 bases and J by 2 bases, with 4 bases left in between. The CDR3 is 11 residues long. The CDR3: CASSGAYEQYF. The DNA for the CDR3 is TGTGCCAGCAGCGGCGCCTACGAGCAGTACTTC. Drawing the rest from reference TRBV11-1 and TRBJ2-7, the complete variable domain is EAEVAQSPRYKITEKSQAVAFWCDPISGHATLYWYRQILGQGPELLVQFQDESVVDDSQLPKDRFSAERLKGVDSTLKIQPAELGDSAMYLCASSGAYEQYFGPGTRLTVT.

J is TRBJ1-1 and V is TRBV29-1, with no clear D. CDR3 length: 13 amino acids. V lost 7 bases and J lost 1, with 13 bases in between. CDR1 is SQVTM, CDR2 ANQGSEA, per germline. The CDR3 sequence: CSARGGPNTEAFF. The CDR3 DNA sequence: TGCAGCGCTCGCGGAGGCCCGAACACTGAAGCTTTCTTT.

This clonotype has ten or more counts. The CDR3 region is CASNRVTPGKANVLTF. In nucleotides, the CDR3 is TGTGCCAGTAATCGGGTTACTCCCGGTAAGGCCAACGTCCTGACTTTC. The chain combines TRBV19 with TRBJ2-6; D unresolved. The CDR3 has 16 amino acids. Germline loops: CDR1 LNHDA, CDR2 SQIVND (reference sequence). Trimming cost V 7 bases and J 6 bases, with 19 bases left between them.

At least ten counts were recorded for this clonotype. The chain combines TRBV25-1 with TRBJ1-4; D perhaps matches TRBD1 (5 bases). The germline V gene encodes CDR1 MGHDK and CDR2 SYGVNS. V lost 0 bases and J lost 7, with 15 bases in between. This CDR3 contains 16 residues. This CDR3 is CASSEYEDTRSEKLFF. CDR3 DNA sequence: TGTGCCAGCAGTGAATATGAGGACACCCGGAGTGAAAAACTGTTTTTT. The full variable domain, with the rest looked up from reference TRBV25-1 and TRBJ1-4, is EADIYQTPRYLVIGTGKKITLECSQTMGHDKMYWYQQDPGMELHLIHYSYGVNSTEKGDLSSESTVSRIRTEHFPLTLESARPSHTSQYLCASSEYEDTRSEKLFFGSGTQLSVL.